A selection of T cell receptor beta chains follows, all from one sample in a study of blood T cell repertoires in COVID-19. The table came from immunoSEQ multiplex PCR; TCRdb's copy has only in-frame clones and leaves some out. Of about 390,000 clones in the sample, roughly 86% are singletons; the top ten hold 2% to 2.5%. Sequenced sample: peripheral blood. These receptors were collected from a woman aged 60-75 years with COVID-19, enrolled during active disease. Both conserved end residues are part of each CDR3.

V gene: TRBV5-1
CDR3 length: 16
CDR3 protein: CASSLARGSSTGELFF

V gene: TRBV19
CDR3 length: 12
CDR3 protein: CASRWPNQPQHF

V gene: TRBV19
CDR3 length: 15
CDR3 protein: CASGWTGKGTDTQYF

V gene: TRBV30
CDR3 length: 14
CDR3 protein: CAWDGGTGVSPLHF

V gene: TRBV5-1
CDR3 length: 16
CDR3 protein: CASSLSSGGAGGKQYF

V gene: TRBV6-5
CDR3 length: 15
CDR3 protein: CASNPTGTVNTEAFF

V gene: TRBV12-3/TRBV12-4
CDR3 length: 11
CDR3 protein: CASARQFGYTF

V gene: TRBV9
CDR3 length: 15
CDR3 protein: CASSVDGQGGTEAFF

V gene: TRBV28
CDR3 length: 12
CDR3 protein: CAACSGQGLAFF

V gene: TRBV12-3/TRBV12-4
CDR3 length: 12
CDR3 protein: CASRAGSYEQYF

V gene: TRBV7-2
CDR3 length: 16
CDR3 protein: CASSLARGGFHNEQFF

V gene: TRBV6-2/TRBV6-3
CDR3 length: 15
CDR3 protein: CASSPQGSMFYEQYF

V gene: TRBV19
CDR3 length: 13
CDR3 protein: CASRATGGHGYTF

V gene: TRBV19
CDR3 length: 16
CDR3 protein: CASSRTSGGPYNEQFF

V gene: TRBV9
CDR3 length: 14
CDR3 protein: CASSTRQGENTIYF

V gene: TRBV7-6
CDR3 length: 16
CDR3 protein: CASSLGGGQALYEQYF

V gene: TRBV30
CDR3 length: 13
CDR3 protein: CAWTRGPNQPQHF

V gene: TRBV7-2
CDR3 length: 14
CDR3 protein: CASSLAQSSYEAFF

V gene: TRBV28
CDR3 length: 12
CDR3 protein: CASSFSGIQQYF

V gene: TRBV11-2
CDR3 length: 17
CDR3 protein: CASSLGAGQSLYYGYTF

V gene: TRBV9
CDR3 length: 14
CDR3 protein: CASASGGAGYEQYF

V gene: TRBV28
CDR3 length: 14
CDR3 protein: CASSWGRLGTEAFF

V gene: TRBV5-6
CDR3 length: 16
CDR3 protein: CASSSIQRGFADTQYF

V gene: TRBV4-1
CDR3 length: 17
CDR3 protein: CASSRWGAGPTSDTQYF

V gene: TRBV6-5
CDR3 length: 14
CDR3 protein: CASSSGQINEKLFF

V gene: TRBV7-9
CDR3 length: 12
CDR3 protein: CASKRAGTEAFF